The 2 T cell receptor beta chains below come from one sample, sequenced in a study of radiotherapy plus CTLA-4 blockade in lung cancer. Sequenced by immunoSEQ multiplex PCR; TCRdb stores in-frame clones only, minus some. Altogether more than 95,000 clones are present, approximately 72% being singletons, with the ten largest covering 2.8%. Sequencing was performed on peripheral blood, taken from a patient treated with radiotherapy plus ipilimumab. These receptors all stem from a human donor with non-small cell lung cancer who had a partial response to radiotherapy plus ipilimumab. Some clones in this sample may be carry-over from other donors' samples.

The J gene is TRBJ1-5, the V gene TRBV7-2; no clear D. Between the trimmed V and J ends, which lost 1 base and 3 bases, there was a span of 7 bases. This CDR3 is 14 amino acids long. Germline CDR1 reads SGHTA; CDR2 reads FQGNSA. CDR3 nucleotide sequence: TGTGCCAGCAGCTTAGGGCAGAACAATCAGCCCCAGCATTTT. This translates into CASSLGQNNQPQHF.

The rearrangement uses TRBV7-2 and TRBJ1-1; D remains ambiguous. V was shortened by 3 bases and J by 8 bases, with 10 bases between the two germline ends. The CDR3 totals 12 residues. Germline V gene lookup returns CDR1 SGHTA and CDR2 FQGNSA. DNA for the CDR3: TGTGCCAGCAGCTTGAGGTCCGGAGAAGCTTTCTTT. Protein: CASSLRSGEAFF.